The 17 T cell receptor beta chains presented below share a single source sample, sequenced in a study of glioma-infiltrating T cells. Amplification of TCR alpha and beta CDR3 regions from RNA used iRepertoire nested multiplex PCR. TCRdb passed the multiplex PCR reads through MiXCR, listing each CDR3 protein once. This sample has under 150,000 distinct CDR3 sequences, with about 22% found just once. Specimen: glioma tissue, nonneoplastic brain tissue, or PBMCs (not recorded which). These receptors originate from a human donor with low-grade glioma or glioblastoma, undergoing nonglioma brain surgery, or in good health (not recorded which).

The chain recombines TRBV19 with TRBJ2-5; 10 bases agree with TRBD1. CDR3 size: 17 residues. With 3 bases clipped from V and 7 bases from J, the junction kept 14 bases outside the gene matches. Germline V lookup: CDR1 LNHDA, CDR2 SQIVND (reference sequence). The CDR3 nucleotides are TGTGCCAGTAGTATGCGGGACAGGGGCTTATTGGTTAGGACCCAGTACTTC. It specifies CASSMRDRGLLVRTQYF.

The sample holds a few counts of this clonotype. The chain recombines TRBV7-3 with TRBJ2-1; tentatively, D is TRBD1 or TRBD2 (6 bases each). The CDR3 is made up of 16 amino acids. Looked up from germline, CDR1 is SGHTA and CDR2 is FQGTGA. The germline V and J ends were trimmed by 0 bases and 6 bases, with 15 bases remaining between them. CDR3 residues: CASSLTGVGGGNEQFF. The CDR3 nucleotides read TGTGCCAGCAGCTTAACGGGGGTCGGGGGCGGCAATGAGCAGTTCTTC.

CDR3 in DNA: TGTGCCAGCAGCCAGAGGGCTAGCCCAGAGACCCAGTACTTC. Its translation is CASSQRASPETQYF. The chain uses TRBV3-1 and TRBJ2-5; TRBD2 might be the D (5 bases). Looked up from germline, CDR1 is LGHDT and CDR2 is YNNKEL (reference sequence). The CDR3 length is 14 residues. V lost 3 bases and J lost 4, with 12 bases in between.

In this sample, this clonotype turned up many times. The chain recombines TRBV28 with TRBJ2-6; D is uncertain. Germline CDR1 and CDR2: MDHEN and SYDVKM. V shed 2 bases and J shed 3 bases, with 5 bases lying between them. The CDR3 length is 14 residues. CDR3: CASSLIGGANVLTF. The CDR3 DNA is TGTGCCAGCAGTTTAATAGGTGGGGCCAACGTCCTGACTTTC.

The V and J genes are TRBV20-1 and TRBJ2-5; 13 bases align to TRBD2. J lost 0 bases, V lost 6 bases, and 4 bases had no gene match. The CDR3 runs 15 residues. The germline gives CDR1 DFQATT, CDR2 SNEGSKA (reference sequence). CDR3 sequence: CSAPGLAGDQETQYF. The CDR3 DNA is TGCAGTGCCCCCGGACTAGCGGGGGACCAAGAGACCCAGTACTTC.

About this clonotype: A much bigger clone sits one base away, suggesting this may be a read error. The chain employs TRBV27 and TRBJ1-1; the D gene is possibly TRBD1 (6 bases). There are 14 residues in the CDR3. Looked up from germline, CDR1 is MNHEY and CDR2 is SMNVEV (reference sequence). V was trimmed by 7 bases and J by 4 bases, leaving 16 bases between them. CDR3: CASTRSPRGTEAFF. CDR3 in DNA: TGTGCCAGCACCAGGAGCCCCAGGGGCACTGAAGCTTTCTTT.

This clonotype was counted a few times. The rearrangement links TRBV29-1 to TRBJ2-3; D ambiguous. Per germline, CDR1 SQVTM and CDR2 ANQGSEA. This CDR3 comprises 12 residues. Trimming left V 3 bases short and J 3 bases short, with 7 bases between. CDR3 bases: TGCAGCGTTGAGACCCAAACAGATACGCAGTATTTT. This sequence encodes CSVETQTDTQYF.

J is TRBJ2-7 and V is TRBV7-8; a weak D match, TRBD1 (6 bases). This CDR3 spans 14 amino acids. V dropped 1 base and J dropped 2 bases, with 9 bases sitting between them. Per the germline V gene, CDR1 is SGHVS and CDR2 is FQNEAQ. The CDR3 nucleotides read TGTGCCAGCAGCTTAGGGGGGCCAGCCTACGAGCAGTACGTC. This codes for CASSLGGPAYEQYV.

This clonotype was detected ten times or more. The V and J genes are TRBV6-1 and TRBJ2-3; TRBD2 aligns across 8 bases. Germline CDR1 and CDR2: MNHNS and SASEGT. The length of the CDR3 is 16 residues. Trimming at V came to 8 bases and at J to 3 bases, leaving 13 bases not matched to a gene. The CDR3, as DNA: TGTGCCAGCCGACGTGCGGGGCGGGGGGCGACAGATACGCAGTATTTT. Translating it yields CASRRAGRGATDTQYF.

This clonotype was recorded at least ten times. This chain joins TRBV20-1 and TRBJ1-1; D is unclear. Trimming cost V 3 bases and J 0 bases, with 11 bases left between them. The CDR3 has 14 amino acids. The germline V gene encodes CDR1 DFQATT and CDR2 SNEGSKA (reference sequence). The CDR3 loop reads CSASRTEVNTEAFF. The CDR3, as DNA: TGCAGTGCTAGCCGAACAGAGGTGAACACTGAAGCTTTCTTT.

The rearrangement links TRBV4-1 to TRBJ2-2; possible D gene TRBD1, 5 bases. V lost 7 bases and J lost 4, with 19 bases in between. CDR1 and CDR2 from the germline V gene are MGHRA and YSYEKL. The CDR3 spans 16 residues. This chain's CDR3 is CASTLGRWATTGELFF. CDR3 DNA: TGCGCCAGCACCCTGGGGCGGTGGGCCACCACCGGGGAGCTGTTTTTT.

This clonotype was seen repeatedly, ten times or more. J is TRBJ2-5 and V is TRBV2; D is unresolved. This CDR3 has 12 residues. Germline values: CDR1 SNHLY, CDR2 FYNNEI. The V end was cut by 4 bases, the J end by 1 base, with 4 bases between. CDR3 DNA sequence: TGTGCCAGCAGTGTTTTCCAAGAGACCCAGTACTTC. Amino acids: CASSVFQETQYF. Full variable domain (rest looked up from reference TRBV2 and TRBJ2-5): EPEVTQTPSHQVTQMGQEVILRCVPISNHLYFYWYRQILGQKVEFLVSFYNNEISEKSEIFDDQFSVERPDGSNFTLKIRSTKLEDSAMYFCASSVFQETQYFGPGTRLLVL.

The chain employs TRBV25-1 and TRBJ1-1; no firm D call. V lost 4 bases and J lost 1, with 10 bases in between. This CDR3 has 14 residues. The V gene's germline CDR1 is MGHDK and CDR2 SYGVNS. In DNA form, the CDR3 reads TGTGCCAGCAGTGGATTTCGGGGGAACACTGAAGCTTTCTTT. Amino acids: CASSGFRGNTEAFF. The entire variable domain, with the rest obtained from reference TRBV25-1 and TRBJ1-1, is as follows: EADIYQTPRYLVIGTGKKITLECSQTMGHDKMYWYQQDPGMELHLIHYSYGVNSTEKGDLSSESTVSRIRTEHFPLTLESARPSHTSQYLCASSGFRGNTEAFFGQGTRLTVV.

This clonotype occurred many times. This chain links TRBV7-2 with TRBJ2-3; TRBD2 might be the D (7 bases). Trimming removed 5 bases from V and 8 bases from J, with 17 bases in between. Germline-derived CDR1 and CDR2 are SGHTA and FQGNSA. This CDR3 is 14 amino acids long. The CDR3 spells CASSPRDGGPTQYF. The CDR3 bases are TGTGCCAGCAGCCCTCGAGACGGGGGGCCTACGCAGTATTTT.

This clonotype was seen many times. The chain employs TRBV6-2 or TRBV6-3 and TRBJ2-7; tentatively, D is TRBD2 (5 bases). V lost 2 bases and J 3 bases, leaving 11 bases between the germline ends. Germline V gene data show CDR1 as MNHEY and CDR2 as SVGEGT. The CDR3 totals 14 residues. For the CDR3, the DNA is TGTGCCAGCAGTTACCCCGGGAACTACTACGAGCAGTACGTC. Its translation is CASSYPGNYYEQYV.

V and J are TRBV2 and TRBJ2-7; no firm D call. With 6 bases removed from V and 2 bases from J, the gap between germline ends came to 11 bases. The germline V gene has CDR1 SNHLY and CDR2 FYNNEI. CDR3 length: 13 residues. The CDR3 nucleotides read TGTGCCAGCAGCCCGGTATTACCCTACGAGCAGTACGTC. It codes for CASSPVLPYEQYV.

The sample holds a few counts of this clonotype. V is TRBV25-1 and J is TRBJ2-1; D is perhaps TRBD2 (6 bases). CDR1 is MGHDK, CDR2 SYGVNS, per germline. Trimming stripped 3 bases from V and 0 bases from J, with 12 bases between. The CDR3 runs 16 residues. The CDR3 DNA reads TGTGCCAGCAGTGAGTGGAGGGCGAGCTCCTACAATGAGCAGTTCTTC. It codes for CASSEWRASSYNEQFF. The whole variable domain, filled in from reference TRBV25-1 and TRBJ2-1, reads EADIYQTPRYLVIGTGKKITLECSQTMGHDKMYWYQQDPGMELHLIHYSYGVNSTEKGDLSSESTVSRIRTEHFPLTLESARPSHTSQYLCASSEWRASSYNEQFFGPGTRLTVL.